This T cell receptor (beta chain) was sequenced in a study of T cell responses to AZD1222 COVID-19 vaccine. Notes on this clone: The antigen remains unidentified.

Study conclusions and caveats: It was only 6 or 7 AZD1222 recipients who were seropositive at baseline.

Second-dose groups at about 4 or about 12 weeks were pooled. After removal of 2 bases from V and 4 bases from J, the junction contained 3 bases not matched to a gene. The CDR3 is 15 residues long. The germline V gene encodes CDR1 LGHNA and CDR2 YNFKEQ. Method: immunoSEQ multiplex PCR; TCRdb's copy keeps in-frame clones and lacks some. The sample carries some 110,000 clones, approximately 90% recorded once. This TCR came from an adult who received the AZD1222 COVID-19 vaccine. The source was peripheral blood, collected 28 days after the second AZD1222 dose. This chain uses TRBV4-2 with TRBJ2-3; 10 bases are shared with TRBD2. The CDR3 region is CASSQSGGGADTQYF. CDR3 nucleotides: TGTGCCAGCAGCCAAAGCGGGGGGGGAGCAGATACGCAGTATTTT.